The entry below describes one T cell receptor (beta chain). A much larger clone is a single base away; this may be a read error. In building TCR beta libraries, iRepertoire HTBI primers were used together with Arm-PCR of CDR3 regions. TCRdb analysed the multiplex PCR reads with MiXCR anew, one entry per CDR3 protein. The table shows about 540,000 distinct CDR3 sequences, with around an eighth occurring only once. Trimming took 5 bases from V and 5 from J, leaving 10 bases between them. This CDR3 is 14 amino acids long. The data were obtained in a study of regulatory T cells in long-lasting Graves disease. Stated time point: newly diagnosed GD, antithyroid drugs for less than 3 months. PBMCs were the source of the RNA used for TCR sequencing. The same sample was also studied in work on T cells in Graves' hyperthyroidism and ophthalmopathy.

Here the sequenced sample was peripheral blood mononuclear cells (PBMCs), taken at new diagnosis, from a patient treated with antithyroid drugs. The chain recombines TRBV12-3 or TRBV12-4 with TRBJ1-6, with D unresolved. The source of this sequence is a man younger than 45 with Graves disease. CDR3 sequence reads: CASSRGRDNSPLHF. The CDR3 DNA is TGTGCCAGCAGTCGGGGAAGGGATAATTCACCCCTCCACTTT.